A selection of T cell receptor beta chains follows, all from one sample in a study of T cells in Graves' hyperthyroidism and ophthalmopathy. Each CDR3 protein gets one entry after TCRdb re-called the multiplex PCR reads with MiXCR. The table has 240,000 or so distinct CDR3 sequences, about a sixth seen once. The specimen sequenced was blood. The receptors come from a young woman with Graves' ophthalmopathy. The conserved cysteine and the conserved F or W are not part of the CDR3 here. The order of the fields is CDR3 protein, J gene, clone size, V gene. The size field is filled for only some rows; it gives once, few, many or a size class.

cdr3_aa: ASSLFQNQQAF; j_call: TRBJ1-1; clone_size: many; v_call: TRBV28
cdr3_aa: ASSFLGFSIGMNTEAF; j_call: TRBJ1-1; clone_size: many; v_call: TRBV28
cdr3_aa: ASSSPHAGKRYNEQF; j_call: TRBJ2-1; clone_size: few; v_call: TRBV28
cdr3_aa: ASSEAPLTSNQPQH; j_call: TRBJ1-5; clone_size: many; v_call: TRBV6-1
cdr3_aa: ASGQAALYSNQPQH; j_call: TRBJ1-5; clone_size: few; v_call: TRBV12-5
cdr3_aa: ASSYPASTDTQY; j_call: TRBJ2-3; clone_size: many; v_call: TRBV6-2/TRBV6-3
cdr3_aa: ASSLSGTGSGYT; j_call: TRBJ1-2; clone_size: many; v_call: TRBV27
cdr3_aa: SVEDRREGGYT; j_call: TRBJ1-2; clone_size: many; v_call: TRBV29-1
cdr3_aa: ASSLAHLGGAGETQY; j_call: TRBJ2-5; clone_size: many; v_call: TRBV11-3
cdr3_aa: ASSRGRGQGARGLRAGANVLT; j_call: TRBJ2-6; clone_size: many; v_call: TRBV28
cdr3_aa: AISDVTGQGSYEQY; j_call: TRBJ2-7; clone_size: -; v_call: TRBV10-3
cdr3_aa: ASSLQGARRETQY; j_call: TRBJ2-5; clone_size: many; v_call: TRBV11-1
cdr3_aa: ASSPMVRGGSQPQH; j_call: TRBJ1-5; clone_size: many; v_call: TRBV28
cdr3_aa: SATRDREDYGYT; j_call: TRBJ1-2; clone_size: many; v_call: TRBV20-1
cdr3_aa: SGSFESGTEAF; j_call: TRBJ1-1; clone_size: many; v_call: TRBV29-1
cdr3_aa: ASSWDGRTDTQY; j_call: TRBJ2-3; clone_size: many; v_call: TRBV7-2
cdr3_aa: ASRLPGGYEQY; j_call: TRBJ2-7; clone_size: few; v_call: TRBV13
cdr3_aa: ASSLVGLGEEKLF; j_call: TRBJ1-4; clone_size: many; v_call: TRBV11-3
cdr3_aa: ASSLGQGAANEQF; j_call: TRBJ2-1; clone_size: few; v_call: TRBV7-9
cdr3_aa: ASSLAGNDADTQY; j_call: TRBJ2-3; clone_size: many; v_call: TRBV28
cdr3_aa: SVGRGRLQETQY; j_call: TRBJ2-5; clone_size: many; v_call: TRBV29-1
cdr3_aa: ASSLPGLASTDTQY; j_call: TRBJ2-3; clone_size: -; v_call: TRBV5-4
cdr3_aa: SADTSTDTQY; j_call: TRBJ2-3; clone_size: many; v_call: TRBV20-1
cdr3_aa: SARPPDRVDNEQF; j_call: TRBJ2-1; clone_size: few; v_call: TRBV20-1
cdr3_aa: ASSEWALGYT; j_call: TRBJ1-2; clone_size: many; v_call: TRBV6-1
cdr3_aa: ASSSVRGYGYT; j_call: TRBJ1-2; clone_size: -; v_call: TRBV27
cdr3_aa: ASSESSSQPQH; j_call: TRBJ1-5; clone_size: many; v_call: TRBV6-1
cdr3_aa: ASSDSPGGTDTQY; j_call: TRBJ2-3; clone_size: -; v_call: TRBV6-4
cdr3_aa: ASNKKGADTQY; j_call: TRBJ2-3; clone_size: many; v_call: TRBV3-1